This T cell receptor (beta chain) was identified in a study of shared clonotypes between healthy human individuals. Template for every sorted-subset replicate PCR totaled 200 to 250 ng DNA, approximately 30,000 T cell genomes. Measured with immunoSEQ multiplex PCR; TCRdb has only the in-frame clones, and not every one. The profile shows some 2 million clones, approximately 95% of them singletons. V lost 11 bases and J 0 bases, leaving 12 bases between the germline ends. Germline CDR1 and CDR2: MDHEN and SYDVKM. The CDR3 runs 13 residues. CD45RO negativity and positive selection for CCR7 defined naive CD8 cells, a population that excluded terminally differentiated effector memory CD45RA+ cells.

The chain couples TRBV28 to TRBJ2-3; tentatively, D is TRBD1 (6 bases). This TCR was sampled from a man between 18 and 29 years old in good health. The sequenced sample consisted of naive CD8+ T cells sorted from blood. The CDR3 protein is CASGQPSTDTQYF. DNA for the CDR3: TGTGCCTCCGGACAGCCTAGCACAGATACGCAGTATTTT.